The 27 T cell receptor beta chains given below trace back to one sample, sequenced in a study of control samples from healthy donors and cancer patients (dated by TCRdb to the early 2020s). The library was prepared using the immunoSEQ multiplex PCR assay. Entries here come from immuneACCESS through TCRdb and include only in-frame sequences with V and J called. Some clones fail to appear in such tables; in the studies checked, an unresolved V gene covers under half of the shortfall, and the cause of the remainder is unknown. The sample table holds some 100,000 clones, of which around three quarters were seen once. More than 9% of the sample rests with the top ten. Sequenced sample: blood. Source of these receptors: a woman in her 30s in good health.

V usage is TRBV27 and J usage is TRBJ2-7; no reliable D call. Trimming cost V 1 base and J 5 bases, with 12 bases left between them. Germline V lookup: CDR1 MNHEY, CDR2 SMNVEV (reference sequence). The CDR3 sequence is 14 residues long. CDR3 in amino acids: CASSLYPTVNEQYF. In DNA, the CDR3 is TGTGCCAGCAGTTTATACCCAACAGTAAACGAGCAGTACTTC.

The chain recombines TRBV6-2 or TRBV6-3 with TRBJ2-7; 10 bases line up with TRBD1. Trimming took 5 bases from V and 5 from J; bases not matched to a gene: 12. CDR3 length: 16 amino acids. Germline V CDR1 and CDR2: MNHEY, SVGEGT. The CDR3 DNA sequence: TGTGCCAGCAGTCCCCGGGGACAGGGGTATTTCAACGAGCAGTACTTC. As protein: CASSPRGQGYFNEQYF.

The gene calls are TRBV4-1 and TRBJ2-1; no firm D call. The length of the CDR3 is 15 residues. V was clipped by 4 bases and J by 3 bases, with 13 bases between them. Germline V gene lookup returns CDR1 MGHRA and CDR2 YSYEKL. The CDR3 sequence: CASSLLGNSYNEQFF. The CDR3 DNA is TGCGCCAGCAGCCTCCTGGGGAATAGCTACAATGAGCAGTTCTTC.

This clone was seen more than once but under ten times. The rearrangement uses TRBV11-2 and TRBJ1-6, with 7 bases that match TRBD1. The CDR3 covers 14 residues. Germline CDR1 SGHAT, CDR2 FQNNGV. V lost 5 bases and J lost 7; bases outside the gene matches: 5. CDR3 region: CASSRDRVNSPLHF. The CDR3 DNA reads TGTGCCAGCAGCCGCGACAGGGTGAATTCACCCCTCCACTTT.

The rearrangement joins TRBV27 to TRBJ1-2; D not resolved. Germline CDR1 is MNHEY and CDR2 is SMNVEV (reference sequence). The CDR3 runs 14 residues. The V and J ends lost 6 bases and 2 bases respectively, with 13 bases between them. Here the CDR3 DNA reads TGTGCCAGCAGAAAAGGACGGACCAACTATGGCTACACCTTC. Amino acid sequence: CASRKGRTNYGYTF.

For the CDR3, the DNA is TGTGCCAGCAGCTTAAGGGGGGTGGATGAAAAACTGTTTTTT. This translates into CASSLRGVDEKLFF. V gene TRBV5-4 combines with J gene TRBJ1-4, with D possibly matching TRBD1 (6 bases). This CDR3 is built from 14 residues. Between the trimmed V and J ends, which lost 2 bases and 6 bases, there was a span of 11 bases. Germline V CDR1 and CDR2: SGHNT, YYREEE (reference sequence).

The rearrangement links TRBV4-2 to TRBJ1-3; tentative D call: TRBD1 (5 bases). Trimming shortened V by 0 bases and J by 0 bases, and 18 bases separated the two germline ends. CDR1 is LGHNA and CDR2 is YNFKEQ in the germline V gene. This CDR3 has 19 residues. CDR3 loop: CASSQDAVTVRLSGNTIYF. The CDR3 DNA follows: TGTGCCAGCAGCCAAGATGCGGTGACAGTCCGGCTCTCTGGAAACACCATATATTTT.

This chain's CDR3 is CAWTRDRDEQFF. CDR3 nucleotides: TGTGCCTGGACCCGAGACAGGGATGAGCAGTTCTTC. The chain employs TRBV30 and TRBJ2-1; 7 nucleotides match TRBD1. Germline V gives CDR1 GTSNPN, CDR2 SVGIG (reference sequence). CDR3 length: 12 amino acids. V lost 4 bases to trimming and J lost 8 bases; unmatched junction nucleotides: 5.

The CDR3 loop is CAISGPVTYEQYF. DNA for the CDR3: TGTGCCATCAGTGGCCCGGTAACCTACGAGCAGTACTTC. The chain carries TRBV10-3 and TRBJ2-7; D call uncertain. Germline CDR1 reads ENHRY; CDR2 reads SYGVKD. The CDR3 consists of 13 residues. Trimming shortened V by 4 bases and J by 2 bases, and 9 bases separated the two germline ends.

This chain connects TRBV27 to TRBJ1-2, with D hard to call. Germline V CDR1 and CDR2: MNHEY, SMNVEV (reference sequence). V lost 3 bases and J 0 bases, leaving 8 bases between the germline ends. The CDR3 is 14 residues long. The CDR3 here is CASSFSSANYGYTF. The CDR3 DNA is TGTGCCAGCAGTTTCTCTTCAGCTAACTATGGCTACACCTTC.

J is TRBJ2-7 and V is TRBV25-1; possibly TRBD1 for D (6 bases). Trimming removed 3 bases from V and 7 bases from J, with 13 bases in between. This CDR3 is built from 13 residues. Germline CDR1 and CDR2: MGHDK and SYGVNS. The CDR3 nucleotides are TGTGCCAGCAGTGAGATCCGCACAGGGGAGCAGTACTTC. Translating it yields CASSEIRTGEQYF.

CDR3 nucleotides: TGTGCCAGCAGTTACTCATACAGGGCAAGCTACGAGCAGTACTTC. Its translation is CASSYSYRASYEQYF. The rearrangement joins TRBV6-6 to TRBJ2-7; tentative D call: TRBD1 (6 bases). V shed 0 bases and J shed 3 bases, with 12 bases lying between them. This CDR3 has 15 amino acids. Germline V gene data show CDR1 as MNHNY and CDR2 as SVGAGI (reference sequence).

The chain links TRBV24-1 to TRBJ2-5; D possibly corresponds to TRBD1 (6 bases). Between the trimmed V and J ends, which lost 3 bases and 6 bases, there was a span of 10 bases. Germline lookup yields CDR1 KGHDR and CDR2 SFDVKD. The CDR3 length is 13 residues. CDR3 nucleotide sequence: TGTGCCACCAGTGATACAGGGCCCCAGACCCAGTACTTC. Protein product: CATSDTGPQTQYF.

The chain joins TRBV29-1 to TRBJ2-2; 7 bases agree with TRBD2. This CDR3 comprises 15 residues. The J segment lost 2 bases and the V segment lost 7 bases, leaving 10 bases of the junction unmatched. Germline values: CDR1 SQVTM, CDR2 ANQGSEA. The CDR3 is CSAKSGGANTGELFF. CDR3 in DNA: TGCAGCGCAAAATCGGGGGGTGCAAACACCGGGGAGCTGTTTTTT.

In DNA form, the CDR3 reads TGTGCCAGCAGCCAAGGGTTCCGGGGGGGCGCGGATACGCAGTATTTT. This encodes CASSQGFRGGADTQYF. The V call is TRBV3-1 (or the pseudogene TRBV3-2), the J call TRBJ2-3; 8 bases are shared with TRBD2. The germline V gene encodes CDR1 LGHDT and CDR2 YNNKEL (reference sequence). V gave up 1 base and J gave up 6 bases; unmatched junction bases: 9. CDR3 length equals 16 residues.

This clone was seen just once. The genes are TRBV6-6 and TRBJ2-7; 11 bases fit TRBD2. Germline CDR1 MNHNY, CDR2 SVGAGI (reference sequence). The ends lost 6 bases at V and 8 bases at J; junction bases unmatched: 9. CDR3 length equals 14 residues. The CDR3: CASSRTSGGEKQYF. CDR3 DNA sequence: TGTGCCAGCAGCCGAACTAGCGGGGGAGAAAAGCAGTACTTC.

The chain employs TRBV6-5 and TRBJ1-2, with D maybe TRBD1 (5 bases). The V end lost 6 bases, the J end lost 4 bases, and 12 bases lay between the germline ends. This CDR3 is built from 13 residues. Germline CDR1 is MNHEY and CDR2 is SVGAGI. The CDR3 reads CASSAGLRYGYTF. In DNA form, the CDR3 reads TGTGCCAGCAGCGCGGGACTCCGCTATGGCTACACCTTC.

This chain uses TRBV6-5 with TRBJ2-7; D is possibly TRBD2 (6 bases). Germline CDR1 and CDR2: MNHEY and SVGAGI. Trimming pared 3 bases from V and 7 bases from J, leaving 7 bases between. This CDR3 is built from 11 residues. As DNA, the CDR3 is TGTGCCAGCAGTTATCGGGGGGAGCAGTACTTC. Translating it yields CASSYRGEQYF.

This chain connects TRBV18 to TRBJ2-1; TRBD1 or TRBD2 may be the D gene (6 bases each). CDR1 and CDR2 (germline): KGHSH, LQKENI. Trimming shortened V by 4 bases and J by 0 bases, and 13 bases separated the two germline ends. This CDR3 contains 16 residues. CDR3 in amino acids: CASSLGGPSSYNEQFF. CDR3 in DNA: TGTGCCAGCTCACTGGGGGGCCCCAGCTCCTACAATGAGCAGTTCTTC. The variable domain in full, completed from reference TRBV18 and TRBJ2-1, reads NAGVMQNPRHLVRRRGQEARLRCSPMKGHSHVYWYRQLPEEGLKFMVYLQKENIIDESGMPKERFSAEFPKEGPSILRIQQVVRGDSAAYFCASSLGGPSSYNEQFFGPGTRLTVL.

Note on this clone: This specimen includes other DNA sequences encoding the same CDR3. V and J are TRBV3-1 (or the pseudogene TRBV3-2) and TRBJ1-1; D call uncertain. Trimming stripped 1 base from V and 1 base from J, with 7 bases between. The CDR3 length is 14 residues. Germline CDR1 and CDR2: LGHDT and YNNKEL (reference sequence). In DNA form, the CDR3 reads TGTGCCAGCAGCCAAGGGACGGGGAACACTGAAGCTTTCTTT. Its protein is CASSQGTGNTEAFF.

The rearrangement joins TRBV30 to TRBJ1-6; possible D gene TRBD1, 6 bases. CDR1 and CDR2 from the germline V gene are GTSNPN and SVGIG (reference sequence). The CDR3 is 16 amino acids. V dropped 1 base and J dropped 7 bases, with 17 bases sitting between them. CDR3 sequence reads: CAWSAIRGHRNSPLHF. The CDR3 region has the DNA TGTGCCTGGAGTGCGATCCGGGGGCATCGAAATTCACCCCTCCACTTT.

The V and J genes are TRBV18 and TRBJ2-7; D not resolved. The CDR3 contains 14 residues. The germline V gene has CDR1 KGHSH and CDR2 LQKENI. Trimming cost V 2 bases and J 2 bases, with 10 bases left between them. The CDR3 reads CASSPDQVTYEQYF. The CDR3 bases are TGTGCCAGCTCACCAGACCAGGTCACCTACGAGCAGTACTTC.

This chain uses TRBV30 with TRBJ1-2, with TRBD1 matching 9 bases. V lost 2 bases, J lost 1 base, and 8 bases stayed unmatched. The CDR3 contains 16 residues. Germline values: CDR1 GTSNPN, CDR2 SVGIG (reference sequence). The CDR3: CAWSLGQGLDNYGYTF. DNA for the CDR3: TGTGCCTGGAGTCTCGGACAGGGGTTGGATAACTATGGCTACACCTTC.

This sequence joins TRBV27 and TRBJ1-1; TRBD1 agrees at 7 bases. V gave up 5 bases and J gave up 5 bases; unmatched junction bases: 8. The V gene's germline CDR1 is MNHEY and CDR2 SMNVEV (reference sequence). CDR3 length: 14 amino acids. Written as DNA, the CDR3 is TGTGCCAGCAGTCCTGCAGGGGGTCGGACTGAAGCTTTCTTT. This translates into CASSPAGGRTEAFF.

The rearrangement joins TRBV5-1 to TRBJ1-2, with TRBD1 identical over 9 bases. Per germline, CDR1 SGHRS and CDR2 YFSETQ. Unmatched junction bases numbered 7, after V lost 2 bases and J lost 8 bases. This CDR3 comprises 14 residues. CDR3 sequence: CASSLRQDRGGYTF. CDR3 sequence (DNA): TGCGCCAGCAGCTTACGACAGGACAGGGGCGGCTACACCTTC.

The gene calls are TRBV15 and TRBJ1-2; the D gene is possibly TRBD1 (6 bases). CDR3 length equals 14 residues. Trimming pared 1 base from V and 8 bases from J, leaving 14 bases between. Germline CDR1 reads LNHNV; CDR2 reads YYDKDF (reference sequence). The CDR3 nucleotides read TGTGCCACCAGCAGAGGAAGGCAGGGGAAAGGCTACACCTTC. It specifies CATSRGRQGKGYTF.

The chain links TRBV4-1 to TRBJ2-2; D is perhaps TRBD1 (6 bases). From germline, CDR1 is MGHRA and CDR2 YSYEKL. V lost 1 base and J 1 base, leaving 7 bases between the germline ends. This CDR3 is 15 amino acids long. CDR3 in amino acids: CASSQVDRNTGELFF. DNA of the CDR3: TGCGCCAGCAGCCAAGTGGACAGGAACACCGGGGAGCTGTTTTTT.